The 9 T cell receptor beta chains in this list originate from one sample, sequenced in a study of T cell clones after liver transplantation (dated by TCRdb to the late 2010s). Library generation was performed with the immunoSEQ multiplex PCR assay. TCRdb took over this immuneACCESS table, retaining in-frame rearrangements with V and J assigned. Such tables are incomplete; in checked studies, under half of the missing clones stem from an unresolved V gene, and the remainder is unexplained. The sample table records over 55,000 clones; roughly 70% of these occur just once. The ten largest clones capture 2.8% of the sample. This specimen was CD4+ T cells from blood, taken at the roughly 15-month timepoint. The receptors shown here come from a human patient who received a liver transplant. Following a transplant, some T lymphocytes may have been derived from the graft donor.

The chain links TRBV6-1 to TRBJ1-2; D is uncertain. The germline gives CDR1 MNHNS, CDR2 SASEGT. V was pared by 7 bases and J by 8 bases, with 14 bases between. CDR3 length equals 12 residues. CDR3 residues: CASTSTTLGYTF. CDR3 DNA: TGTGCCAGCACCTCAACTACCTTGGGCTACACCTTC.

This sequence joins TRBV27 and TRBJ1-1; 11 nucleotides agree with TRBD1. Per the germline V gene, CDR1 is MNHEY and CDR2 is SMNVEV (reference sequence). The CDR3 runs 17 residues. V dropped 4 bases and J dropped 4; count of bases not matched to a gene: 11. The CDR3 loop reads CASSSGQGEFSFTEAFF. The CDR3 DNA reads TGTGCCAGCAGTTCGGGACAGGGGGAATTTTCGTTCACTGAAGCTTTCTTT.

The chain links TRBV11-2 to TRBJ1-1; TRBD1 aligns across 8 bases. The trim removed 6 bases at V and 7 bases at J, leaving 7 bases unmatched. Per germline, CDR1 SGHAT and CDR2 FQNNGV. This CDR3 is built from 13 residues. CDR3 nucleotide sequence: TGTGCCAGCAGTTTGGACAGGGAAGGTGAAGCTTTCTTT. Amino acid sequence: CASSLDREGEAFF.

This rearrangement joins TRBV27 to TRBJ1-2; 8 positions match TRBD1. With 6 bases clipped from V and 4 bases from J, the junction kept 7 bases outside the gene matches. This CDR3 comprises 14 residues. Germline CDR1 and CDR2: MNHEY and SMNVEV (reference sequence). DNA of the CDR3: TGTGCCAGCAGCCGAGGACAGGGTGGCTATGGCTACACCTTC. Translating gives CASSRGQGGYGYTF.

The V call is TRBV11-2, the J call TRBJ2-1; D is uncertain. CDR1 SGHAT and CDR2 FQNNGV come from the germline V gene. The CDR3 contains 13 residues. V gave up 4 bases and J gave up 6 bases, with 10 bases separating them. This CDR3 reads CASSSDRVNEQFF. The CDR3 coding sequence is TGTGCCAGCAGCTCCGACCGAGTCAATGAGCAGTTCTTC.

The chain couples TRBV7-9 to TRBJ1-3; D not resolved. V was cut by 6 bases and J by 0 bases, with 3 bases left in between. Per germline, CDR1 SEHNR and CDR2 FQNEAQ (reference sequence). The CDR3 totals 12 residues. The CDR3 region has the DNA TGTGCCAGCAGTTACTCTGGAAACACCATATATTTT. Residues: CASSYSGNTIYF. Looking up the rest from reference TRBV7-9 and TRBJ1-3 gives the full variable domain: DTGVSQNPRHKITKRGQNVTFRCDPISEHNRLYWYRQTLGQGPEFLTYFQNEAQLEKSRLLSDRFSAERPKGSFSTLEIQRTEQGDSAMYLCASSYSGNTIYFGEGSWLTVV.

The rearrangement links TRBV11-3 to TRBJ1-1; D gene unclear. Per germline, CDR1 SGHNT and CDR2 YENEEA. With 0 bases removed from V and 0 bases from J, the gap between germline ends came to 14 bases. The CDR3 consists of 17 residues. The CDR3 bases are TGTGCCAGCAGCTTAGATCCACCCGGTCGAATGAACACTGAAGCTTTCTTT. Translating it yields CASSLDPPGRMNTEAFF.

The chain links TRBV5-4 to TRBJ1-2; 7 bases match TRBD1. Germline V gene data show CDR1 as SGHNT and CDR2 as YYREEE (reference sequence). Unmatched junction bases numbered 7, after V lost 2 bases and J lost 6 bases. CDR3 length: 14 amino acids. CDR3 nucleotide sequence: TGTGCCAGCAGCTTAGGGGGCTGGGGGGATGGCTACACCTTC. Residues: CASSLGGWGDGYTF.

This clone appeared a single time. The chain has TRBV5-1 and TRBJ2-7, with TRBD1 matching over 7 bases. V shed 4 bases and J 6 bases; nucleotides not matched to a gene: 7. Germline V gene sequence: CDR1 SGHRS, CDR2 YFSETQ. The CDR3 covers 13 residues. The CDR3: CASSTATGTEQYF. The CDR3 DNA reads as TGCGCCAGCAGCACGGCGACAGGGACCGAGCAGTACTTC.